The 3 T cell receptor beta chains reported below all come from one sample, sequenced in a study of OX40 agonist ivuxolimab in advanced cancers. Measured with immunoSEQ multiplex PCR; TCRdb has only the in-frame clones, and not every one. The sample includes around 60,000 clones, 79% seen only once; the top ten take roughly 11%. This specimen was CD4+ or CD8+ T cells sorted from blood, taken in a trial of the OX40 agonist ivuxolimab. These receptors were collected from an adult with an advanced solid tumor such as melanoma, head and neck, liver or kidney cancer.

CDR3 bases: TGTGCCAGCTCACCGGATAACTATGGCTACACCTTC. The encoded protein is CASSPDNYGYTF. The chain has TRBV18 and TRBJ1-2; D unclear. The V and J ends lost 3 bases and 1 base respectively, with 3 bases between them. The CDR3 consists of 12 residues. Per germline, CDR1 KGHSH and CDR2 LQKENI.

Concerning this clone: Germline is not matched at one junction end, which may reflect a read error. The chain recombines TRBV19 with TRBJ2-7; weak D call: TRBD2 (6 bases). Germline V gives CDR1 LNHDA, CDR2 SQIVND (reference sequence). This CDR3 has 13 amino acids. This CDR3 reads CASSWRGSSEQYF. CDR3 bases: TGTGCCAGTAGTTGGCGGGGCTCCTCCGAGCAGTACTTC. Full variable domain (rest looked up from reference TRBV19 and TRBJ2-7): DGGITQSPKYLFRKEGQNVTLSCEQNLNHDAMYWYRQDPGQGLRLIYYSQIVNDFQKGDIAEGYSVSREKKESFPLTVTSAQKNPTAFYLCASSWRGSSEQYFGPGTRLTVT.

The chain combines TRBV4-3 with TRBJ1-3, with D perhaps matching TRBD1 (5 bases). This CDR3 has 15 amino acids. Trimming took 3 bases from V and 2 from J, leaving 11 bases between them. From germline, CDR1 is LGHNA and CDR2 YSLEER. In nucleotides, the CDR3 is TGCGCCAGCAGCCATGCTGCGGGACCTGGAAACACCATATATTTT. Amino acid sequence: CASSHAAGPGNTIYF.